This T cell receptor (beta chain) was retrieved from a study of post-analysis software for immune sequencing data. Study-wide context: As for disease course, relapsing-remitting, secondary progressive and progressive-relapsing multiple sclerosis were all included.

cDNA libraries for TCR beta contained unique molecular identifiers. TCRdb used MiXCR to reprocess the PCR reads, holding one entry per CDR3 protein. Of about 540,000 distinct CDR3 sequences in the sample, around a third were seen once. Broader study findings: Roughly five TRBV segments appeared more often in patients than in controls, and TRBV5-6, TRBV5-1 and TRBV20-1 were among these.

This clonotype was recorded a few times. What it recognizes is unknown. The CDR3 totals 16 residues. V dropped 2 bases and J dropped 8 bases, with 18 bases sitting between them. Germline CDR1 reads MNHNY; CDR2 reads SVGAGI (reference sequence). The chain links TRBV6-6 to TRBJ1-4; a possible D gene is TRBD1 (6 bases). The sequence was collected from a girl aged 2 to 17 with multiple sclerosis. Sequencing was done on a sample of blood. Here the CDR3 DNA reads TGTGCCAGCAGTTACGAGGGGGGGCCAGGAGAGGAAAAACTGTTTTTT. Protein: CASSYEGGPGEEKLFF.